The 23 T cell receptor beta chains below were found in one sample sequenced in a study of human T cells and chemical hapten exposure. As for time point: patch test 2, 6 weeks after DPC sensitization. Treatment defined: therapeutic diphenylcyclopropenone sensitization with weekly scalp DPC. One entry per CDR3 protein results from TCRdb running MiXCR on the RACE reads. This repertoire shows around 80,000 distinct CDR3 sequences, 6.6% found once; its top ten account for around 1.3%. Sequencing used whole blood, obtained in connection with sensitization to the hapten diphenylcyclopropenone (DPC). The receptors were sampled from a woman in her 30s with alopecia areata. Some clones in this sample may be carry-over from other donors' samples.

This clonotype was picked up many times. The chain combines TRBV20-1 with TRBJ2-7, with 9 bases matching TRBD1. Losses at the gene ends were 3 bases for V and 4 bases for J; bases not matched to a gene: 22. Germline CDR1 DFQATT, CDR2 SNEGSKA (reference sequence). CDR3 length: 19 residues. The CDR3: CSASSTQAPGQGDWYEQYF. In DNA form, the CDR3 reads TGCAGTGCTAGCTCAACGCAAGCTCCGGGACAGGGCGACTGGTACGAGCAGTACTTC.

This clonotype was counted many times. This chain uses TRBV12-3 or TRBV12-4 with TRBJ2-3; 10 bases are shared with TRBD1. This CDR3 region has 15 residues. Trimming at V came to 4 bases and at J to 6 bases, leaving 7 bases not matched to a gene. The CDR3 is CASSSRQGARDTQYF. The CDR3 region has the DNA TGTGCCAGCAGTTCGAGACAGGGGGCGAGGGATACGCAGTATTTT.

This clonotype was counted many times. The rearrangement joins TRBV12-3 or TRBV12-4 to TRBJ2-7; perhaps TRBD1 as D (5 bases). CDR3 length: 13 amino acids. V was pared by 7 bases and J by 7 bases, with 17 bases between. This CDR3 is CASTRLGAEEQYF. The CDR3, as DNA: TGTGCCAGCACCCGCTTAGGGGCGGAAGAGCAGTACTTC.

Only a few counts were recorded for this clonotype. The V gene is TRBV24-1, the J gene TRBJ2-1; 12 bases fit TRBD2. The CDR3 contains 15 residues. Germline CDR1 and CDR2: KGHDR and SFDVKD. V lost 4 bases, J lost 7 bases, and 4 bases stayed unmatched. CDR3 DNA sequence: TGTGCCACCAGTGACCCCACTAGCGGGGGGAATGAGCAGTTCTTC. It encodes CATSDPTSGGNEQFF.

The rearrangement links TRBV20-1 to TRBJ2-2, with D perhaps TRBD1 or TRBD2 (5 bases each). CDR3 size: 14 residues. Germline V lookup: CDR1 DFQATT, CDR2 SNEGSKA (reference sequence). V was pared by 6 bases and J by 0 bases, with 11 bases between. CDR3 in DNA: TGCAGTGCGAGGGGCAGGTCGAACACCGGGGAGCTGTTTTTT. Amino acids: CSARGRSNTGELFF.

This clonotype showed up many times. The V and J genes are TRBV2 and TRBJ1-1; D remains ambiguous. V lost 4 bases and J lost 1, with 10 bases in between. The germline gives CDR1 SNHLY, CDR2 FYNNEI. The CDR3 has 14 residues. The CDR3 here is CASSGRLGNTEAFF. CDR3 bases: TGTGCCAGCAGTGGACGACTGGGGAACACTGAAGCTTTCTTT.

This clonotype was seen repeatedly, ten times or more. The rearrangement joins TRBV18 to TRBJ1-1, with D perhaps TRBD1 (5 bases). The CDR3 sequence is 14 residues long. Per germline, CDR1 KGHSH and CDR2 LQKENI. The germline V and J ends were trimmed by 2 bases and 1 base, with 8 bases remaining between them. The DNA for the CDR3 is TGTGCCAGCTCACCAGGGGCCCAGAACACTGAAGCTTTCTTT. Translating gives CASSPGAQNTEAFF.

This clonotype was observed many times. The chain recombines TRBV13 with TRBJ1-4; unclear D gene. Germline V gene sequence: CDR1 PRHDT, CDR2 FYEKMQ (reference sequence). This CDR3 comprises 13 residues. Trimming took off 5 bases at V and 8 bases at J, with 12 bases between the two ends. The CDR3 region has the DNA TGTGCCAGCAGCACTGGGAAGAGCGAAAAACTGTTTTTT. This codes for CASSTGKSEKLFF.

The rearrangement links TRBV7-6 to TRBJ1-1; D unclear. The V end lost 1 base, the J end lost 0 bases, and 12 bases lay between the germline ends. From germline, CDR1 is SGHVS and CDR2 FNYEAQ. This CDR3 is built from 16 residues. CDR3 sequence (DNA): TGTGCCAGCAGCTTAGTCGCGGGAGCTATGAACACTGAAGCTTTCTTT. Translating it yields CASSLVAGAMNTEAFF. Supplemented by reference TRBV7-6 and TRBJ1-1, the full variable domain reads GAGVSQSPRYKVTKRGQDVALRCDPISGHVSLYWYRQALGQGPEFLTYFNYEAQQDKSGLPNDRFSAERPEGSISTLTIQRTEQRDSAMYRCASSLVAGAMNTEAFFGQGTRLTVV.

This chain connects TRBV20-1 to TRBJ1-5, with 7 positions matching TRBD1. Germline lookup yields CDR1 DFQATT and CDR2 SNEGSKA (reference sequence). With 5 bases clipped from V and 5 bases from J, the junction kept 3 bases outside the gene matches. The CDR3 runs 12 residues. The CDR3 loop is CSAGGTDQPQHF. The CDR3 DNA sequence: TGCAGTGCTGGCGGGACAGATCAGCCCCAGCATTTT.

Of note for this clonotype: This may stem from a read error, because a much larger clone lies one nucleotide away. The chain recombines TRBV5-8 with TRBJ1-1, with D unresolved. Germline V gene sequence: CDR1 SGHTS, CDR2 YDEGEE. The length of the CDR3 is 16 residues. Trimming left V 0 bases short and J 0 bases short, with 12 bases between. CDR3 in DNA: TGTGCCAGCAGCTTGGACGGAATATGGATGAACACTGAAGCTTTCTTT. It translates to CASSLDGIWMNTEAFF.

This clonotype was seen at least ten times. This chain connects TRBV5-1 to TRBJ2-5; D gene unclear. CDR1 SGHRS and CDR2 YFSETQ come from the germline V gene. Trimming stripped 0 bases from V and 2 bases from J, with 8 bases between. This CDR3 comprises 14 residues. CDR3 sequence: CASSLGWQQETQYF. The CDR3 region has the DNA TGCGCCAGCAGCTTGGGTTGGCAGCAAGAGACCCAGTACTTC.

The J gene is TRBJ1-1, the V gene TRBV20-1; TRBD1 is a possible D gene (5 bases). Germline CDR1 DFQATT, CDR2 SNEGSKA (reference sequence). The germline V and J ends were trimmed by 6 bases and 8 bases, with 13 bases remaining between them. The CDR3 runs to 11 residues. CDR3 in DNA: TGCAGTGCGTTCAGGGTCCCCGAAGCTTTCTTT. Translation: CSAFRVPEAFF.

This clonotype has at least ten counts. V gene TRBV15 combines with J gene TRBJ1-6; possible D gene TRBD1, 5 bases. The CDR3 is 15 residues long. The ends were cut back, 5 bases at V and 3 bases at J, with 11 bases in the middle. Germline lookup yields CDR1 LNHNV and CDR2 YYDKDF (reference sequence). Here the CDR3 DNA reads TGTGCCACCAGCGGGGGACGTAGCTATAATTCACCCCTCCACTTT. Its protein is CATSGGRSYNSPLHF.

This clonotype was detected many times. CDR3 coding DNA: TGTGCCAGCAGTTCTCTATGGGGACGGCTTCCCGTTAACTATGGCTACACCTTC. It translates to CASSSLWGRLPVNYGYTF. The V and J genes are TRBV6-5 and TRBJ1-2, with D possibly being TRBD1 (5 bases). Per the germline V gene, CDR1 is MNHEY and CDR2 is SVGAGI. The CDR3 contains 18 residues. Trimming stripped 4 bases from V and 1 base from J, with 22 bases between.

This clonotype was counted ten times or more. The chain carries TRBV29-1 and TRBJ1-2; tentatively, D is TRBD1 (6 bases). Deletions cut 3 bases from V and 0 bases from J, with 14 bases between. Germline loops: CDR1 SQVTM, CDR2 ANQGSEA. The CDR3 is made up of 15 amino acids. CDR3 DNA: TGCAGCGTTGACCTGGACAGCCGTGCTAACTATGGCTACACCTTC. Translated: CSVDLDSRANYGYTF.

The J gene is TRBJ1-2, the V gene TRBV11-2; perhaps TRBD1 as D (5 bases). Trimming removed 2 bases from V and 4 bases from J, with 14 bases in between. Germline CDR1 SGHAT, CDR2 FQNNGV. The CDR3 totals 15 residues. CDR3 in amino acids: CASSLNGRDAYGYTF. The CDR3 nucleotides are TGTGCCAGCAGCTTAAATGGCAGGGACGCCTATGGCTACACCTTC.

The sample holds many counts of this clonotype. This may come from a read error, since a much larger clone is one base off. The chain has TRBV12-3 or TRBV12-4 and TRBJ1-1; unclear D gene. The V gene lost 3 bases and the J gene lost 1 base, with 6 bases spanning the gap. The CDR3 is 13 residues long. The CDR3 region has the DNA TGTGCCAGCAGTTTCAAGGGGAACACTGAAGCTTTCTTT. Protein product: CASSFKGNTEAFF.

This clonotype has more than one count but fewer than ten. The chain couples TRBV20-1 to TRBJ1-6, with 9 bases aligning to TRBD1. The CDR3 runs 16 residues. Germline loops: CDR1 DFQATT, CDR2 SNEGSKA (reference sequence). Trimming cost V 0 bases and J 7 bases; bases outside gene matches: 7. CDR3 coding DNA: TGCAGTGCTAGAGATTTCCAACAGGGGGCGAATTCACCCCTCCACTTT. This encodes CSARDFQQGANSPLHF.

This clonotype has at least ten counts. The gene calls are TRBV30 and TRBJ2-1; the match to TRBD2 covers 8 bases. V trimming: 4 bases; J trimming: 2 bases; junction bases outside the gene matches: 4. CDR3 size: 14 residues. Germline V gene sequence: CDR1 GTSNPN, CDR2 SVGIG (reference sequence). In nucleotides, the CDR3 is TGTGCCTGGACTAGCGGGTTCACCTACAATGAGCAGTTCTTC. It translates to CAWTSGFTYNEQFF.

This clonotype was counted at least ten times. The gene calls are TRBV5-4 and TRBJ1-1; a weak D match, TRBD1 (5 bases). CDR3 length equals 13 residues. Trimming took 2 bases from V and 3 from J, leaving 8 bases between them. CDR1 is SGHNT and CDR2 is YYREEE in the germline V gene (reference sequence). The CDR3 DNA sequence: TGTGCCAGCAGCTTCGCCAGGGACACTGAAGCTTTCTTT. Its translation: CASSFARDTEAFF.

V is TRBV3-1 and J is TRBJ1-2; D is perhaps TRBD1 (6 bases). In germline, CDR1 is LGHDT, CDR2 YNNKEL (reference sequence). V lost 3 bases and J lost 8, with 16 bases in between. CDR3 size: 14 residues. The CDR3, as DNA: TGTGCCAGCAGCCACACAGGGACGGAAGGAGGCTACACCTTC. It specifies CASSHTGTEGGYTF.

This clonotype was found a few times. V and J are TRBV10-3 and TRBJ1-6; TRBD1 might be the D (6 bases). The V end lost 6 bases, the J end lost 7 bases, and 7 bases lay between the germline ends. CDR1 and CDR2 from the germline V gene are ENHRY and SYGVKD. The CDR3 is made up of 12 amino acids. The CDR3 spells CAIRDSNSPLHF. The CDR3 DNA follows: TGTGCCATCAGGGACAGCAATTCACCCCTCCACTTT.